The rows below give T cell receptor beta chains drawn from one sample of a study of OX40 agonist ivuxolimab in advanced cancers. Measured with immunoSEQ multiplex PCR; TCRdb has only the in-frame clones, and not every one. In the table there are tens of thousands of clones, around 87% of which are singletons. The source material was CD4+ or CD8+ T cells sorted from blood, sampled in a trial of the OX40 agonist ivuxolimab. All receptors come from an adult with an advanced solid tumor such as melanoma, head and neck, liver or kidney cancer. CDR3s include the opening cysteine and the closing phenylalanine or tryptophan. A D gene is named only where the DNA matches it firmly. For some rows the clone size is stated as once, few or many, or as a class when expanded; others skip it.

abundance	d_gene	v_gene	j_gene	CDR3aa	CDR3nt
-	TRBD2	TRBV5-1	TRBJ2-1	CASSLLAGGQFF	TGCGCCAGCAGCTTACTAGCGGGAGGGCAGTTCTTC
once	-	TRBV4-1	TRBJ1-2	CASSPTGGPGNGYTF	TGCGCCAGCAGCCCCACGGGGGGGCCCGGGAATGGCTACACCTTC
-	-	TRBV2	TRBJ2-3	CASSEIRDTQYF	TGTGCCAGCAGTGAAATTAGAGATACGCAGTATTTT
-	-	TRBV7-6	TRBJ2-7	CASSLTLGTYEQYF	TGTGCCAGCAGCTTAACCCTCGGAACCTACGAGCAGTACTTC
-	TRBD2	TRBV11-3	TRBJ2-2	CASSPLGGSGELFF	TGTGCCAGCAGCCCTCTCGGGGGGTCCGGGGAGCTGTTTTTT
-	TRBD1	TRBV5-1	TRBJ1-2	CASSWDRVGDGYTF	TGCGCCAGCAGCTGGGACAGGGTCGGAGATGGCTACACCTTC
-	TRBD1	TRBV2	TRBJ1-2	CASNQRGGRAGYGYTF	TGTGCCAGCAACCAGAGAGGGGGCAGGGCGGGTTATGGCTACACCTTC
-	-	TRBV5-1	TRBJ1-2	CASTPDTGYGYTF	TGCGCCAGCACCCCGGACACGGGATATGGCTACACCTTC
-	-	TRBV2	TRBJ2-3	CASLSARSDTQYF	TGTGCCAGCCTTAGCGCCCGTTCAGATACGCAGTATTTT
-	-	TRBV6-1	TRBJ2-3	CASSSLQPDTQYF	TGTGCCAGCAGCTCCCTGCAGCCAGATACGCAGTATTTT
-	-	TRBV27	TRBJ1-4	CASSLSRQNEKLFF	TGTGCCAGCAGTTTATCCCGACAGAATGAAAAACTGTTTTTT
once	TRBD2	TRBV11-3	TRBJ2-3	CASSFGGRRSDTQYF	TGTGCCAGCAGCTTTGGCGGGAGGAGGTCAGATACGCAGTATTTT
-	TRBD1	TRBV5-6	TRBJ1-2	CASRNDREPFNYGYTF	TGTGCCAGCAGAAACGACAGGGAACCCTTTAACTATGGCTACACCTTC
-	TRBD1	TRBV6-5	TRBJ1-6	CAGTGKSPLHF	TGCGCCGGGACAGGGAAATCACCCCTCCACTTT
-	-	TRBV19	TRBJ2-3	CASSIRRSTDTQYF	TGTGCCAGTAGTATCCGGCGGAGCACAGATACGCAGTATTTT
-	TRBD2	TRBV15	TRBJ2-1	CATSRQRESYNEQFF	TGTGCCACCAGCAGGCAGCGGGAATCTTACAATGAGCAGTTCTTC
-	-	TRBV30	TRBJ1-3	CAWRLSWNTIYF	TGTGCCTGGAGGCTGAGCTGGAACACCATATATTTT
-	TRBD2	TRBV7-8	TRBJ2-1	CASSLLAGADNEQFF	TGTGCCAGCAGCCTTCTAGCGGGAGCCGACAATGAGCAGTTCTTC